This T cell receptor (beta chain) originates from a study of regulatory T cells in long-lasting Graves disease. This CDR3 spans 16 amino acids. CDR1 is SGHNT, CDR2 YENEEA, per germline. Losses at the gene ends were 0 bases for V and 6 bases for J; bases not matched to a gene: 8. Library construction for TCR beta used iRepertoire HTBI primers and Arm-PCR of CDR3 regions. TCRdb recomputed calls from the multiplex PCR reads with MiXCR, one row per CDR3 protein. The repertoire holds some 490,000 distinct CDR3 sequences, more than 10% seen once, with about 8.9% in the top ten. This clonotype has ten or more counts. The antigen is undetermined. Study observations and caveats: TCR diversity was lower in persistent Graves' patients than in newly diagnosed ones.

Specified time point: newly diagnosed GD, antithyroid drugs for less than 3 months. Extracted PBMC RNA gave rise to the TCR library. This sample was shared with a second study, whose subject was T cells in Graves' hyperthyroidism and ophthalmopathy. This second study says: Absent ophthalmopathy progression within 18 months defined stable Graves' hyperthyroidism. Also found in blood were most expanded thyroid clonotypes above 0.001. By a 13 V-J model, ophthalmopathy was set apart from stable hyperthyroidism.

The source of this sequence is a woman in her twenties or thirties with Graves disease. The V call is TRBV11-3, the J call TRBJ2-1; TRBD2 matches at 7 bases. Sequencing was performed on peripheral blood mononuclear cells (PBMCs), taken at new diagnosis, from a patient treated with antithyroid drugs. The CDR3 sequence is CASSLDPLADTNEQFF. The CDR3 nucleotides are TGTGCCAGCAGCTTAGATCCTCTAGCGGACACCAATGAGCAGTTCTTC.